One and the same sample provided the 18 T cell receptor beta chains below, sequenced in a study of graft-versus-host responses after intestinal transplantation. Using immunoSEQ multiplex PCR, the repertoire was profiled, and TCRdb retains in-frame clones only, with some absent. The sample lists some 120,000 clones, approximately 92% occurring once. Their target antigens are unknown. The material was unstimulated CD4+ T cells sorted from spleen or lymph node cells, obtained before transplant. The receptors were sampled from a human donor who was the organ donor for an intestinal transplant.

The J gene is TRBJ2-3, the V gene TRBV5-4, with D perhaps matching TRBD1 or TRBD2 (5 bases each). The CDR3 has 16 amino acids. Germline CDR1 reads SGHNT; CDR2 reads YYREEE (reference sequence). V was trimmed by 0 bases and J by 5 bases, leaving 16 bases between them. The CDR3: CASSLGNGVGGDTQYF. The CDR3 DNA is TGTGCCAGCAGCTTGGGTAATGGCGTTGGGGGAGATACGCAGTATTTT.

This chain links TRBV20-1 with TRBJ1-2; D call uncertain. Germline lookup yields CDR1 DFQATT and CDR2 SNEGSKA (reference sequence). Deletions cut 2 bases from V and 1 base from J, with 2 bases between. This CDR3 spans 11 amino acids. The CDR3 loop reads CSARHNYGYTF. The CDR3 nucleotides are TGCAGTGCTAGACATAACTATGGCTACACCTTC.

This sequence joins TRBV6-1 and TRBJ2-5; no definite D call. CDR1 is MNHNS and CDR2 is SASEGT in the germline V gene. The CDR3 runs to 11 residues. Between the trimmed V and J ends, which lost 5 bases and 5 bases, there was a span of 6 bases. CDR3 nucleotide sequence: TGTGCCAGCAGTTACGGTGAGACCCAGTACTTC. This gives the protein CASSYGETQYF.

This chain connects TRBV2 to TRBJ2-2; D gene unclear. V lost 1 base, J lost 0 bases, and 12 bases lay in between. Germline CDR1 SNHLY, CDR2 FYNNEI. The CDR3 loop spans 17 amino acids. The CDR3: CASSEGMGRSNTGELFF. The CDR3 coding sequence is TGTGCCAGCAGTGAAGGGATGGGCAGGTCGAACACCGGGGAGCTGTTTTTT. Based on the CDR3 plus reference TRBV2 and TRBJ2-2, the full variable domain is EPEVTQTPSHQVTQMGQEVILRCVPISNHLYFYWYRQILGQKVEFLVSFYNNEISEKSEIFDDQFSVERPDGSNFTLKIRSTKLEDSAMYFCASSEGMGRSNTGELFFGEGSRLTVL.

The genes are TRBV4-3 and TRBJ1-2; D is unclear. The CDR3 length is 15 residues. Deletions cut 3 bases from V and 4 bases from J, with 15 bases between. Looked up from germline, CDR1 is LGHNA and CDR2 is YSLEER. CDR3 in DNA: TGCGCCAGCAGCCACACGAAGGCCGGTCCCTATGGCTACACCTTC. Its translation: CASSHTKAGPYGYTF.

The chain recombines TRBV4-1 with TRBJ2-3, with TRBD2 matching over 14 bases. Germline V gene data show CDR1 as MGHRA and CDR2 as YSYEKL. CDR3 length equals 20 residues. After removal of 4 bases from V and 1 base from J, the junction contained 13 bases not matched to a gene. CDR3 amino acids: CASSLYGLAGGGGGTDTQYF. The CDR3 nucleotides are TGCGCCAGCAGCCTTTACGGACTAGCGGGAGGAGGGGGGGGCACAGATACGCAGTATTTT.

The chain couples TRBV10-3 to TRBJ2-1; tentative D call: TRBD1 (5 bases). Looked up from germline, CDR1 is ENHRY and CDR2 is SYGVKD. The CDR3 has 18 residues. The V end was cut by 3 bases, the J end by 6 bases, with 24 bases between. CDR3 in amino acids: CAISEGARAKLVGNEQFF. The CDR3 nucleotides are TGTGCCATCAGTGAAGGAGCCAGGGCAAAATTAGTTGGCAATGAGCAGTTCTTC.

This sequence joins TRBV4-1 and TRBJ2-3; TRBD2 is a possible D gene (6 bases). V gave up 4 bases and J gave up 4 bases, with 15 bases separating them. Germline V gives CDR1 MGHRA, CDR2 YSYEKL. The CDR3 loop spans 15 amino acids. The CDR3 region has the DNA TGCGCCAGCAGCCCCCGCGGGGCGAGGTCAGATACGCAGTATTTT. Its translation: CASSPRGARSDTQYF.

CDR3 loop: CASSRVGGKGNQPQHF. The CDR3 bases are TGTGCCAGCAGCCGGGTGGGGGGAAAGGGCAATCAGCCCCAGCATTTT. V is TRBV7-2 and J is TRBJ1-5, with D tentatively TRBD1 (5 bases). Per the germline V gene, CDR1 is SGHTA and CDR2 is FQGNSA. Trimming removed 5 bases from V and 2 bases from J, with 16 bases in between. The CDR3 extends over 16 amino acids.

The rearrangement joins TRBV5-1 to TRBJ2-7, with TRBD1 identical over 7 bases. The CDR3 length is 16 residues. Trimming at V came to 0 bases and at J to 0 bases, leaving 6 bases not matched to a gene. Germline CDR1 SGHRS, CDR2 YFSETQ. The CDR3 loop reads CASSLAGTALSYEQYF. The CDR3 DNA sequence: TGCGCCAGCAGCTTGGCCGGGACAGCACTCTCCTACGAGCAGTACTTC.

V usage is TRBV19 and J usage is TRBJ1-5, with 8 bases matching TRBD1. The CDR3 runs to 12 residues. Germline V gene data show CDR1 as LNHDA and CDR2 as SQIVND (reference sequence). V shed 10 bases and J 4 bases; nucleotides not matched to a gene: 3. CDR3 nucleotides: TGTGCCACAAGACAGGGGAATCAGCCCCAGCATTTT. It codes for CATRQGNQPQHF.

For this clone: One end of the junction is discordant with germline, which a read error may explain. The gene calls are TRBV7-2 and TRBJ2-5; D unresolved. Looked up from germline, CDR1 is SGHTA and CDR2 is FQGNSA. CDR3 size: 14 residues. In DNA form, the CDR3 reads TGTGCCAGCAGCTCGAACGGGCTGAAAGAGATCCAGTACTTC. This codes for CASSSNGLKEIQYF.

This clone was seen only a few times. This sequence joins TRBV7-3 and TRBJ1-1; D is unresolved. The germline V gene encodes CDR1 SGHTA and CDR2 FQGTGA. The CDR3 sequence is 13 residues long. The V gene lost 5 bases and the J gene lost 0 bases, with 7 bases spanning the gap. CDR3 DNA: TGTGCCAGCAGCCTCTACATGAACACTGAAGCTTTCTTT. It codes for CASSLYMNTEAFF.

The chain links TRBV4-2 to TRBJ2-7; D gene ambiguous. This CDR3 is 16 amino acids long. Germline CDR1 is LGHNA and CDR2 is YNFKEQ. The ends were cut back, 0 bases at V and 1 base at J, with 13 bases in the middle. The CDR3 here is CASSQEWRGESYEQYF. The CDR3 DNA is TGTGCCAGCAGCCAAGAATGGCGAGGCGAGTCCTACGAGCAGTACTTC.

This clone has a single count. V usage is TRBV11-2 and J usage is TRBJ2-3, with TRBD2 as a possible D gene (6 bases). The V and J ends lost 1 base and 8 bases respectively, with 16 bases between them. The CDR3 contains 15 residues. Germline V gene lookup returns CDR1 SGHAT and CDR2 FQNNGV. For the CDR3, the DNA is TGTGCCAGCAGCTTAGTTGGGCAGGGACTTAGTACGCAGTATTTT. This translates into CASSLVGQGLSTQYF.

This clone was detected once. The CDR3 region has the DNA TGTGCCAGCAGCCGGGTCAGGGGGAGCACAGATACGCAGTATTTT. Translating gives CASSRVRGSTDTQYF. This chain uses TRBV9 with TRBJ2-3, with 7 bases fitting TRBD1. The CDR3 extends over 15 amino acids. Germline V CDR1 and CDR2: SGDLS, YYNGEE. With 4 bases clipped from V and 0 bases from J, the junction kept 5 bases outside the gene matches. Looking up the rest from reference TRBV9 and TRBJ2-3 gives the full variable domain: DSGVTQTPKHLITATGQRVTLRCSPRSGDLSVYWYQQSLDQGLQFLIQYYNGEERAKGNILERFSAQQFPDLHSELNLSSLELGDSALYFCASSRVRGSTDTQYFGPGTRLTVL.

The chain couples TRBV2 to TRBJ1-5; tentatively, D is TRBD1 (5 bases). V was trimmed by 0 bases and J by 6 bases, leaving 18 bases between them. CDR1 and CDR2 (germline): SNHLY, FYNNEI. The CDR3 extends over 17 amino acids. The CDR3 loop is CASSEATTGGVGQPQHF. DNA of the CDR3: TGTGCCAGCAGTGAAGCAACTACAGGAGGAGTAGGTCAGCCCCAGCATTTT.

This rearrangement joins TRBV6-5 to TRBJ2-3, with D tentatively TRBD1 (6 bases). This CDR3 is 13 amino acids long. Germline assignment: CDR1 MNHEY and CDR2 SVGAGI. The germline V and J ends were trimmed by 0 bases and 5 bases, with 6 bases remaining between them. Written as DNA, the CDR3 is TGTGCCAGCAGTTACTCCAGGGGAGATACGCAGTATTTT. Its translation: CASSYSRGDTQYF.